This T cell receptor beta chain was documented in a study of T cell clusters in autoimmune cytopenias. Study background: A median of 51,575 TRB reads per sample yielded a median around 2,500 distinct clonotypes.

TRB was amplified from roughly 270 ng of peripheral blood genomic DNA per sample. Concerning this clonotype itself: Its antigen is unknown.

TRB was amplified by touch-down multiplex PCR, primer pools A and B combined. TCRdb re-analyzed the multiplex PCR reads; it lists each CDR3 protein once, without DNA. This specimen shows 6,500 to 8,000 distinct CDR3 sequences; the ten leading clones hold about 3.5%. Points from the study as a whole: Healthy donors had roughly 3.2-fold more exclusive TRB clusters than active autoimmune hepatitis patients. TRB repertoire shifts in secondary cytopenia and chronic lymphocytic leukemia mostly reflected lymphoma, not autoimmunity. Primary autoimmune cytopenia patients appeared to lack physiological T cell clusters present in healthy donors.

Input material: peripheral blood. The TCR originated in a human donor with an autoimmune cytopenia or autoimmune hepatitis (not recorded which).

This CDR3 reads CASSLQGASETQYF. The gene calls are TRBV7-9 and TRBJ2-5; TCRdb proposes TRBD1, but this gene call is untestable without DNA. Looked up from germline, CDR1 is SEHNR and CDR2 is FQNEAQ (reference sequence). The CDR3 consists of 14 residues.